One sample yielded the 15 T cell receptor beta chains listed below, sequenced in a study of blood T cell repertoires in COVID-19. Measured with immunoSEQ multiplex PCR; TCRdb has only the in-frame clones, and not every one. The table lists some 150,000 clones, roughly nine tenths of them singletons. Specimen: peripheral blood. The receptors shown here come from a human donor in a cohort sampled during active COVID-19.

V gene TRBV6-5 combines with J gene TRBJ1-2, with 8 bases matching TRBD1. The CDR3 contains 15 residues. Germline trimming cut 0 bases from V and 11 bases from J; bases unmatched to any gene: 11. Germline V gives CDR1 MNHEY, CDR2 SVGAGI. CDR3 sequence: CASSYSMGQVEVYTF. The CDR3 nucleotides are TGTGCCAGCAGTTACTCGATGGGACAGGTCGAGGTGTACACCTTC.

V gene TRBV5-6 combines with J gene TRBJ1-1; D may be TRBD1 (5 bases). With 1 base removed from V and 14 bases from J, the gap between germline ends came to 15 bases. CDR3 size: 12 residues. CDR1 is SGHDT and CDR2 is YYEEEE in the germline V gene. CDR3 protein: CASSLSWGEVFF. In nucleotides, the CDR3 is TGTGCCAGCAGCTTGTCATGGGGGGAAGTCTTCTTT.

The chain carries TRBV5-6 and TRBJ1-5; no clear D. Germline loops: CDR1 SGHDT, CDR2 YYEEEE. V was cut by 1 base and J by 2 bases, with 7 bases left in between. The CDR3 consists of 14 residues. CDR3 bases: TGTGCCAGCAGCTTGAGCGCAGGCAATCAGCCCCAGCATTTT. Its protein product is CASSLSAGNQPQHF.

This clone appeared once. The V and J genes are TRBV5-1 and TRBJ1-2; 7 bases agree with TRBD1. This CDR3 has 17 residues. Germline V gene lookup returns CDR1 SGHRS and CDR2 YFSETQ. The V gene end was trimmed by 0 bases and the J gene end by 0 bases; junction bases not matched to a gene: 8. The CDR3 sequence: CASSLGGGAHSNYGYTF. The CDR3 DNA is TGCGCCAGCAGCTTGGGAGGGGGCGCCCATTCTAACTATGGCTACACCTTC.

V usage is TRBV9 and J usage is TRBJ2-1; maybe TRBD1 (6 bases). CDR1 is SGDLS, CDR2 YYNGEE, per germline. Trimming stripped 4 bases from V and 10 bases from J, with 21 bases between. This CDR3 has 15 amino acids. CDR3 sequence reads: CASSLATGIRGEQFF. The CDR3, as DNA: TGTGCCAGCAGCTTAGCCACAGGGATAAGGGGGGAGCAGTTCTTC. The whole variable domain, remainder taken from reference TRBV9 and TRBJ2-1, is DSGVTQTPKHLITATGQRVTLRCSPRSGDLSVYWYQQSLDQGLQFLIQYYNGEERAKGNILERFSAQQFPDLHSELNLSSLELGDSALYFCASSLATGIRGEQFFGPGTRLTVL.

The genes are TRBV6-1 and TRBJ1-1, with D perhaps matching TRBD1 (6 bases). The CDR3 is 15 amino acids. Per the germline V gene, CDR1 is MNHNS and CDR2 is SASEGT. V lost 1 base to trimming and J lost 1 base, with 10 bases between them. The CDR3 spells CASSEDLTGNTEAFF. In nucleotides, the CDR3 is TGTGCCAGCAGTGAAGACCTGACAGGGAACACTGAAGCTTTCTTT.

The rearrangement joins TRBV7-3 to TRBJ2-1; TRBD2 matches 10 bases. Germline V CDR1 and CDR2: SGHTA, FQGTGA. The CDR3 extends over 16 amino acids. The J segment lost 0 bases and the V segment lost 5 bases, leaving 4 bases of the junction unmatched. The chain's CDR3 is CASSGAGGSSYNEQFF. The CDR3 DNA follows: TGTGCCAGCAGCGGAGCGGGGGGGAGCTCCTACAATGAGCAGTTCTTC.

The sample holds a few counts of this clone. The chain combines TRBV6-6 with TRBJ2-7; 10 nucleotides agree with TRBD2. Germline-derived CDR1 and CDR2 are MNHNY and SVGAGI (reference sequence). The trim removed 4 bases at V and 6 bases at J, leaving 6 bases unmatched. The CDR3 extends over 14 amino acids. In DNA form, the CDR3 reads TGTGCCAGCAGTTCCTCCGGGACTAGCGTCGAGCAGTACTTC. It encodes CASSSSGTSVEQYF.

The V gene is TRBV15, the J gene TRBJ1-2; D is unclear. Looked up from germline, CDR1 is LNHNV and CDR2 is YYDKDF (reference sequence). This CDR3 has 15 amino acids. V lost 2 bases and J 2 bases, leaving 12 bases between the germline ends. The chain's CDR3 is CATSRNGLENYGYTF. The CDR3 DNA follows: TGTGCCACCAGCAGAAACGGACTGGAAAACTATGGCTACACCTTC.

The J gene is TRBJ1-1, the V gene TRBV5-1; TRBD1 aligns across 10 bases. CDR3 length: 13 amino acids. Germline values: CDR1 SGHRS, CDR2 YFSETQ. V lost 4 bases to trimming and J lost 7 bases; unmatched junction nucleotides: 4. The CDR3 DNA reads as TGCGCCAGCAGCGTGGGACAGGGGAATGAAGCTTTCTTT. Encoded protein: CASSVGQGNEAFF.

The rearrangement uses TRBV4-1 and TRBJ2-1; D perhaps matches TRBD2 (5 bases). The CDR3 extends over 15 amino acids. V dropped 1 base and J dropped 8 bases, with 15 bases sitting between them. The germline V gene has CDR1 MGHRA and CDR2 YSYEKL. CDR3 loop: CASSQGERELDEQFF. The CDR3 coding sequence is TGCGCCAGCAGCCAAGGTGAGAGGGAACTCGATGAGCAGTTCTTC.

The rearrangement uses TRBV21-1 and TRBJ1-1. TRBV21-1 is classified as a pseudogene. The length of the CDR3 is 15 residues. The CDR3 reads CASSPLDGRNTEAFF. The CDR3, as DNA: TGTGCCAGCAGCCCCCTGGACGGGAGAAACACTGAAGCTTTCTTT.

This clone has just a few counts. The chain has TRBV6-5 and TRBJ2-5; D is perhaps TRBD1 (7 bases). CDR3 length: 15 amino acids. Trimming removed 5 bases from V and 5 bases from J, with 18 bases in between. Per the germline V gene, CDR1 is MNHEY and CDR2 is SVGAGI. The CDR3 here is CASSRNQGGRETQYF. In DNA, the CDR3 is TGTGCCAGCAGTCGTAACCAGGGGGGCAGGGAGACCCAGTACTTC.

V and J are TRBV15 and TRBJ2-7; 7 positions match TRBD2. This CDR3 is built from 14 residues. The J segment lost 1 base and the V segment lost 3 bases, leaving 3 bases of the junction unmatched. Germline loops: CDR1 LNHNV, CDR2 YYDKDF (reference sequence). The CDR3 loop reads CATSRGGDSYEQYF. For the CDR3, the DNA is TGTGCCACCAGCAGGGGGGGGGATTCCTACGAGCAGTACTTC.

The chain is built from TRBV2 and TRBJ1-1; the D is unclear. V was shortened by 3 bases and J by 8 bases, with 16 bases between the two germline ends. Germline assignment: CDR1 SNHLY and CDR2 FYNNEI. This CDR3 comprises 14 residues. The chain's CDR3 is CASSDFTGSGEAFF. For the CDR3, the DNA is TGTGCCAGCAGTGATTTTACTGGCAGCGGAGAAGCTTTCTTT.